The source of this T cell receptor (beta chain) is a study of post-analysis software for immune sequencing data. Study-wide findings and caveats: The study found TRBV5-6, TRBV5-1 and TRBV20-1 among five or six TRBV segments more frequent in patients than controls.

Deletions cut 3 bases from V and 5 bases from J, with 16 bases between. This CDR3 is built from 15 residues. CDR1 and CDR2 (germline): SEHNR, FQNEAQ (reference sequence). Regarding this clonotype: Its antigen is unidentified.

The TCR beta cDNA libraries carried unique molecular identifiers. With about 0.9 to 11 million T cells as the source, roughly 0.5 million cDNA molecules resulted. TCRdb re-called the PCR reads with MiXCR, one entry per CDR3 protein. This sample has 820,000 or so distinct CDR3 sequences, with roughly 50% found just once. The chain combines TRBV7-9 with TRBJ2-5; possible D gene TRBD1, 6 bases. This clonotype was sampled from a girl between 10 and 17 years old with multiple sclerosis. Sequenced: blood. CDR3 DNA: TGTGCCAGCAGCTTCTTCTTGGGGGCCAGGGAGACCCAGTACTTC. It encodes CASSFFLGARETQYF. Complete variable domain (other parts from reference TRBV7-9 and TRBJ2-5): DTGVSQNPRHKITKRGQNVTFRCDPISEHNRLYWYRQTLGQGPEFLTYFQNEAQLEKSRLLSDRFSAERPKGSFSTLEIQRTEQGDSAMYLCASSFFLGARETQYFGPGTRLLVL.